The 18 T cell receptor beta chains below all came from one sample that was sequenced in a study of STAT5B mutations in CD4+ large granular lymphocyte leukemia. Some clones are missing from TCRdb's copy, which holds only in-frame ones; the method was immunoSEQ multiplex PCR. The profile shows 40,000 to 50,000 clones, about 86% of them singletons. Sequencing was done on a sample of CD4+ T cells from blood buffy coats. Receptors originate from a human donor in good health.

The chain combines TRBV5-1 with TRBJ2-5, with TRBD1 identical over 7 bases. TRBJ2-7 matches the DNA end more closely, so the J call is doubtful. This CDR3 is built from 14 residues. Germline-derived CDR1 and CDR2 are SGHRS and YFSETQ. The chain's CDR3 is CASSTGQVPYEQYF. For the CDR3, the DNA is TGCGCCAGCAGTACCGGACAGGTGCCCTACGAGCAGTACTTC.

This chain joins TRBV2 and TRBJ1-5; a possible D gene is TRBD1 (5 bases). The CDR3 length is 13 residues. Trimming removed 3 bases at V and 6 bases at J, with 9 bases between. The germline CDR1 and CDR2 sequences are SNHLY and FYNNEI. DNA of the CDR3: TGTGCCAGCAGTGAGGGACTCAGTCAGCCCCAGCATTTT. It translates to CASSEGLSQPQHF.

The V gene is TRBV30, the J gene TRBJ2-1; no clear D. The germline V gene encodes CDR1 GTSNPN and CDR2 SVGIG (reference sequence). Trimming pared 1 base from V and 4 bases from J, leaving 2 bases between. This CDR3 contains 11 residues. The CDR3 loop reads CAWSGYNEQFF. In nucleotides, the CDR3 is TGTGCCTGGAGTGGTTACAATGAGCAGTTCTTC.

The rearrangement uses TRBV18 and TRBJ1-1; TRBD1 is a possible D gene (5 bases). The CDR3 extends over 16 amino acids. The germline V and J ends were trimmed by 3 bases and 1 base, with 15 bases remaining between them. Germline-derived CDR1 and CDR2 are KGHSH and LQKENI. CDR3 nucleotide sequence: TGTGCCAGCTCACCCAGGGTGGTAGCAGGGAACACTGAAGCTTTCTTT. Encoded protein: CASSPRVVAGNTEAFF.

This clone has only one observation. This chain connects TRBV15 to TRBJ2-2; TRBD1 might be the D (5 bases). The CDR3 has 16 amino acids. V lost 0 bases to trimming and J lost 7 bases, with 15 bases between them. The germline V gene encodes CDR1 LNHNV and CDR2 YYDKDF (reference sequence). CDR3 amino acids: CATSRDGRAKVGELFF. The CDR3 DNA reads TGTGCCACCAGCAGAGATGGCAGGGCAAAGGTCGGGGAGCTGTTTTTT.

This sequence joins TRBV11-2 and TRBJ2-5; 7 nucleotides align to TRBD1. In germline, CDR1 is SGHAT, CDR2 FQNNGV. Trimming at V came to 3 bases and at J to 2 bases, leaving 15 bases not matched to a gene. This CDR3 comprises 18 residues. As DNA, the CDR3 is TGTGCCAGCAGCTTCGACAGGGTCACGATCCCGCAACAAGAGACCCAGTACTTC. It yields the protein CASSFDRVTIPQQETQYF.

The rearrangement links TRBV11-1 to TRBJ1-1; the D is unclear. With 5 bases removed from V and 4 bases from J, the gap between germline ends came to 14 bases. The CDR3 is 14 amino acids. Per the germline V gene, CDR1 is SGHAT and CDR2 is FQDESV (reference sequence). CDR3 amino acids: CASSPEPGGTEAFF. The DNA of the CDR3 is TGTGCCAGCAGCCCCGAACCAGGCGGCACTGAAGCTTTCTTT.

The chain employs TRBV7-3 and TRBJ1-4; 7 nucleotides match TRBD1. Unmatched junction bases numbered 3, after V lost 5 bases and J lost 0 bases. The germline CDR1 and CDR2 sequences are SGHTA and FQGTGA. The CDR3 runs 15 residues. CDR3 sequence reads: CASSLGQATNEKLFF. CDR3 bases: TGTGCCAGCAGCCTCGGACAGGCAACTAATGAAAAACTGTTTTTT.

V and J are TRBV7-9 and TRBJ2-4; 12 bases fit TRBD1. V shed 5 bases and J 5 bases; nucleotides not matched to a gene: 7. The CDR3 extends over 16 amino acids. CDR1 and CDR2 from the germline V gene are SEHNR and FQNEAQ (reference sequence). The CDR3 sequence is CASSRGTGGPENIQYF. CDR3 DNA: TGTGCCAGCAGCCGCGGGACAGGGGGCCCCGAAAACATTCAGTACTTC.

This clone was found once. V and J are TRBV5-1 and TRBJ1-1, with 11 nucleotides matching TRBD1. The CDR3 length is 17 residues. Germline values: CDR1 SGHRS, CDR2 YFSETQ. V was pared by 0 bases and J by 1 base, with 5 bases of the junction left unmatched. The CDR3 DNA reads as TGCGCCAGCAGCTTGGTGGGGACAGGGGGAGGGAACACTGAAGCTTTCTTT. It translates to CASSLVGTGGGNTEAFF.

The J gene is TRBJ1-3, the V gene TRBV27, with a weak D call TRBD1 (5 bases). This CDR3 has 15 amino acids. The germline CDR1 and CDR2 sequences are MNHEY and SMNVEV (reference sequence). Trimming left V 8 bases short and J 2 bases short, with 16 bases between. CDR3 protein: CASRSDSHPGNTIYF. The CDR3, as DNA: TGTGCCAGCCGCTCCGACAGCCACCCTGGAAACACCATATATTTT.

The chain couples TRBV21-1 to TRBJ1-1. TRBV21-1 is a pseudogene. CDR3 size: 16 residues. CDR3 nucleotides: TGTGCCAGCAGCACTCTGCCGGGCCTCGCCGAAACTGAAGCTTTCTTT. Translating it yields CASSTLPGLAETEAFF.

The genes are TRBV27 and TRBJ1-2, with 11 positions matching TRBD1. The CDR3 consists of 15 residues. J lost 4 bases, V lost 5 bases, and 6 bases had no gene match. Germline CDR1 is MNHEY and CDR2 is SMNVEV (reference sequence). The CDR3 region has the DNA TGTGCCAGCAGTCAAAGGACAGGGGGCGGCTATGGCTACACCTTC. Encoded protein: CASSQRTGGGYGYTF.

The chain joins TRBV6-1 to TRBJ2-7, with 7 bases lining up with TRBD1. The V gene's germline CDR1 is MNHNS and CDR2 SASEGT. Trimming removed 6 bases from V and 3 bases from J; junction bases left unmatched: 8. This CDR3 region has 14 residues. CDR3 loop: CASSNWDSNYEQYF. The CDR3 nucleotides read TGTGCCAGCAGCAATTGGGACAGTAACTACGAGCAGTACTTC.

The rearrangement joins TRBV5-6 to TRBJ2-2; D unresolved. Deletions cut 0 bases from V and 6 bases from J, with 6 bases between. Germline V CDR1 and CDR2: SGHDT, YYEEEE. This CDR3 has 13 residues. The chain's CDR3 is CASSLGGPGELFF. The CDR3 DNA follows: TGTGCCAGCAGCTTGGGTGGCCCCGGGGAGCTGTTTTTT.

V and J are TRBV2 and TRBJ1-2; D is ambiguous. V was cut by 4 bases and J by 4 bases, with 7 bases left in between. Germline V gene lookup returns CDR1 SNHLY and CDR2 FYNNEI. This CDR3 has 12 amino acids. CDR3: CASSGLGYGYTF. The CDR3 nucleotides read TGTGCCAGCAGTGGGCTAGGCTATGGCTACACCTTC.

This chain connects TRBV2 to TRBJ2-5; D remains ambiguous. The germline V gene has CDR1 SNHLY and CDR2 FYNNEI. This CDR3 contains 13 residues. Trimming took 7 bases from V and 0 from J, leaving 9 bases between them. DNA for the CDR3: TGTGCCAGCAAGGGCAGCTACCAAGAGACCCAGTACTTC. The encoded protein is CASKGSYQETQYF.

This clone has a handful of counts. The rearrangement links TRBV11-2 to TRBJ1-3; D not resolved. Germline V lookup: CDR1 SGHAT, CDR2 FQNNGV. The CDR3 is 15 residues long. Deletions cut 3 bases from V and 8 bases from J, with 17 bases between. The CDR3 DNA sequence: TGTGCCAGCAGCTTTCTCGGGCTGTTAAGGGACACCATATATTTT. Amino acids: CASSFLGLLRDTIYF. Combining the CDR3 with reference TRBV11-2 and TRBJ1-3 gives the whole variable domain EAGVAQSPRYKIIEKRQSVAFWCNPISGHATLYWYQQILGQGPKLLIQFQNNGVVDDSQLPKDRFSAERLKGVDSTLKIQPAKLEDSAVYLCASSFLGLLRDTIYFGEGSWLTVV.